The entry that follows covers one T cell receptor (beta chain) sequence. Its antigen is undetermined. A junction end diverges from the germline sequence, so it may reflect a read error. Produced via immunoSEQ multiplex PCR; TCRdb's table is partial and in-frame only. Of around 270,000 clones in the sample, around nine tenths were seen once. The data were obtained in a study of Ad26.COV2.S vaccination and SARS-CoV-2 variants. Findings of the study overall: The TCR-based breadth and depth measures might underestimate overall T cell responses.

CDR1 and CDR2 (germline): KGHSH, LQKENI. This CDR3 is 16 amino acids long. Treatment specified: some 20 received Ad26.COV2.S at low or high dose, single or two shots; roughly 5 received placebo; per-sample allocation not given. Samples analyzed were those drawn on day 63 after the first vaccine or placebo injection. The V and J genes are TRBV18 and TRBJ1-6; 7 positions agree with TRBD1. This clonotype originated in a person between 18 and 65 years old who received the Ad26.COV2.S COVID-19 vaccine or a placebo. Source: peripheral blood, taken in a trial of Ad26.COV2.S vaccine versus placebo. The CDR3 DNA is TGTGCCAGCTCGCCACAGGGGTTGGGCTATAATTCACCCCTCCACTTT. Translated, it gives CASSPQGLGYNSPLHF.